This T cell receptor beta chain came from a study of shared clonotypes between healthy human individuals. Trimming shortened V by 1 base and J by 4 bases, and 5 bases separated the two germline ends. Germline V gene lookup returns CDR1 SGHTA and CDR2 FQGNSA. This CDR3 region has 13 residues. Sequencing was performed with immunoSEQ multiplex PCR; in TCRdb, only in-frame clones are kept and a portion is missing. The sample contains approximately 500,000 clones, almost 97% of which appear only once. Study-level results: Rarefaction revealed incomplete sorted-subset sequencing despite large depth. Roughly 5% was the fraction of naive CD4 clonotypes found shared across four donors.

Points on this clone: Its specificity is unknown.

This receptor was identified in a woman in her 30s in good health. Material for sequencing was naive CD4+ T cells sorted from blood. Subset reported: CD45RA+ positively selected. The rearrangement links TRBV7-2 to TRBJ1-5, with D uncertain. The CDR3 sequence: CASSLVVNQPQHF. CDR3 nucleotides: TGTGCCAGCAGCTTAGTGGTTAATCAGCCCCAGCATTTT.